This T cell receptor beta chain was sequenced for a study of blood T cells in healthy people across ages. Study conclusions and caveats: What prevented conclusive comparison of naive and antigen-experienced cells was that PBMCs were unsorted.

Primers used in a second PCR of about 7 to 12 cycles were a sample-barcoded 5' primer and a J-beta primer mix. A template-switch adaptor with 12 random nucleotides tagged each cDNA molecule. TCRdb re-analysed the 5' RACE reads in MiXCR, keeping a single row per CDR3 protein. This sample has 650,000 to 950,000 distinct CDR3 sequences, with under 45% found just once. This clonotype was counted between two and nine times. What it binds is not known. CDR1 and CDR2 (germline): SGDLS, YYNGEE. V was clipped by 3 bases and J by 5 bases; unmatched bases: 4. CDR3 size: 14 residues. The sample was blood. This sequence joins TRBV9 and TRBJ1-4, with TRBD1 matching over 7 bases. This clonotype originated in a man aged 55 to 70 in good health. DNA for the CDR3: TGTGCCAGCAGCGAAACGACAGGGAATGAAAAACTGTTTTTT. The encoded protein is CASSETTGNEKLFF. Using reference TRBV9 and TRBJ1-4 for the parts outside the CDR3, the full variable domain is DSGVTQTPKHLITATGQRVTLRCSPRSGDLSVYWYQQSLDQGLQFLIQYYNGEERAKGNILERFSAQQFPDLHSELNLSSLELGDSALYFCASSETTGNEKLFFGSGTQLSVL.